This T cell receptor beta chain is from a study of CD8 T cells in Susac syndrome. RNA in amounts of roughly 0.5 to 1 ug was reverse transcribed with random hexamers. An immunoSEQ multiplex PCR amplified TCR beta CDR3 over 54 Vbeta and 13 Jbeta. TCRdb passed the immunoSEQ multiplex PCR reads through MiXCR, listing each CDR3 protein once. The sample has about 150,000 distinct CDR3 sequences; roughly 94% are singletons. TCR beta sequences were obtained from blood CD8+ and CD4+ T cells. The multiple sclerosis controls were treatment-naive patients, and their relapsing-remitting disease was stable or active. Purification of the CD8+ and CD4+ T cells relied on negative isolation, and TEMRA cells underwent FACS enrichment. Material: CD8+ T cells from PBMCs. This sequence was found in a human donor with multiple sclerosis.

Here the CDR3 DNA reads TGTGCCAGCAGCTCCCCGGGACACACAACCTCTGGGGCCAACGTCCTGACTTTC. Residues: CASSSPGHTTSGANVLTF. V usage is TRBV13 and J usage is TRBJ2-6; tentative D call: TRBD1 (6 bases). Deletions cut 4 bases from V and 0 bases from J, with 16 bases between. The length of the CDR3 is 18 residues. CDR1 and CDR2 (germline): PRHDT, FYEKMQ (reference sequence).